What follows are 28 T cell receptor beta chains derived from one specimen sequenced in a study of T-cell reconstitution after alpha-beta-depleted transplantation in children. Unique molecular identifiers were incorporated during preparation of the TCRbeta library. TCRdb redid the calling of the PCR reads with MiXCR, one entry per CDR3 protein. Among fewer than 550,000 distinct CDR3 sequences listed, over 10% were seen once. The sample here was PBMCs, mostly from graft donor cells, taken 180 days after TCRalphabeta/CD19-depleted stem cell transplant. All receptors derive from a female patient aged 2 to 10 who had a stem cell transplant for aplastic anemia, so the T cells may come from the graft donor.

This clonotype appeared a few times. The chain is built from TRBV28 and TRBJ1-5, with a tentative D call TRBD1 (5 bases). Germline lookup yields CDR1 MDHEN and CDR2 SYDVKM. V was pared by 7 bases and J by 3 bases, with 13 bases between. There are 14 residues in the CDR3. The CDR3 loop reads CASTNDRVNQPQHF. The CDR3 nucleotides are TGTGCCAGCACCAACGACAGAGTCAATCAGCCCCAGCATTTT.

CDR3 protein: CASSIEQYSGANVLTF. Here the CDR3 DNA reads TGTGCCAGCAGTATCGAACAGTACTCTGGGGCCAACGTCCTGACTTTC. This rearrangement joins TRBV6-5 to TRBJ2-6; no definite D call. The CDR3 is 16 amino acids. Germline assignment: CDR1 MNHEY and CDR2 SVGAGI. Trimming shortened V by 5 bases and J by 0 bases, and 11 bases separated the two germline ends.

This clonotype came up a few times. This chain links TRBV7-9 with TRBJ2-3; 9 positions agree with TRBD1. This CDR3 has 15 residues. Trimming took 3 bases from V and 6 from J; bases not matched to a gene: 7. Per the germline V gene, CDR1 is SEHNR and CDR2 is FQNEAQ (reference sequence). CDR3 sequence reads: CASSLWHRGRDTQYF. The CDR3 nucleotides read TGTGCCAGCAGCTTGTGGCACAGGGGGCGGGATACGCAGTATTTT.

DNA for the CDR3: TGCAGTGCTAATGGTAATAATGAAAAACTGTTTTTT. Translating gives CSANGNNEKLFF. V is TRBV20-1 and J is TRBJ1-4, with D hard to call. Deletions cut 4 bases from V and 4 bases from J, with 7 bases between. The germline CDR1 and CDR2 sequences are DFQATT and SNEGSKA (reference sequence). The CDR3 length is 12 residues.

The V call is TRBV7-9, the J call TRBJ2-1; TRBD1 might be the D (6 bases). The CDR3 loop spans 17 amino acids. Between the trimmed V and J ends, which lost 4 bases and 4 bases, there was a span of 20 bases. The germline CDR1 and CDR2 sequences are SEHNR and FQNEAQ (reference sequence). DNA of the CDR3: TGTGCCAGCAGCTCAAGACCCGGGACAAGTTATTACAATGAGCAGTTCTTC. It codes for CASSSRPGTSYYNEQFF.

On this clonotype itself: Possible read error: a much larger clone is one base away. The genes are TRBV12-3 or TRBV12-4 and TRBJ2-1; a weak D match, TRBD1 (6 bases). The CDR3 has 13 residues. The CDR3 DNA is TGTGGCAGCAGCCCGGACAGTTACAATGAGCAGTTCTTC. Protein: CGSSPDSYNEQFF.

V is TRBV11-2 and J is TRBJ1-2; the D is unclear. The germline V gene encodes CDR1 SGHAT and CDR2 FQNNGV. The CDR3 loop spans 14 amino acids. V lost 1 base to trimming and J lost 7 bases, with 13 bases between them. Here the CDR3 reads CASSLVSGFGGYTF. As DNA, the CDR3 is TGTGCCAGCAGCTTAGTATCGGGGTTTGGTGGCTACACCTTC.

Only a few counts were recorded for this clonotype. This chain uses TRBV6-2 or TRBV6-3 with TRBJ2-7; the match to TRBD2 covers 8 bases. From germline, CDR1 is MNHEY and CDR2 SVGEGT. V shed 0 bases and J 3 bases; nucleotides not matched to a gene: 7. This CDR3 is 16 amino acids long. CDR3 region: CASSYSTGGGIYEQYV. CDR3 nucleotides: TGTGCCAGCAGTTACTCGACGGGAGGGGGTATCTACGAGCAGTACGTC.

The chain is built from TRBV12-3 or TRBV12-4 and TRBJ2-5; D possibly corresponds to TRBD2 (7 bases). The CDR3 is 16 amino acids. The V end was cut by 7 bases, the J end by 1 base, with 19 bases between. This chain's CDR3 is CASTGGPLISQETQYF. DNA of the CDR3: TGTGCCAGCACCGGGGGGCCCCTAATAAGCCAAGAGACCCAGTACTTC.

This chain uses TRBV12-3 or TRBV12-4 with TRBJ2-4; the match to TRBD2 covers 8 bases. With 6 bases clipped from V and 6 bases from J, the junction kept 13 bases outside the gene matches. This CDR3 contains 16 residues. This CDR3 is CASRANSGTPRNIQYF. The CDR3 coding sequence is TGTGCCAGCAGAGCCAATAGCGGGACGCCCAGAAACATTCAGTACTTC.

This clonotype occurred a few times. This chain connects TRBV24-1 to TRBJ2-3, with 8 bases aligning to TRBD1. The trim removed 3 bases at V and 3 bases at J, leaving 7 bases unmatched. The CDR3 is 16 residues long. The V gene's germline CDR1 is KGHDR and CDR2 SFDVKD. As DNA, the CDR3 is TGTGCCACCAGTGATGCCCCACAGGGGGGAACAGATACGCAGTATTTT. Residues: CATSDAPQGGTDTQYF.

The V gene is TRBV20-1, the J gene TRBJ2-1, with TRBD2 matching over 9 bases. The ends lost 4 bases at V and 2 bases at J; junction bases unmatched: 6. This CDR3 region has 15 residues. Germline assignment: CDR1 DFQATT and CDR2 SNEGSKA (reference sequence). The CDR3 DNA follows: TGCAGTGCTATATTACTAGCGGGCCCCTACAATGAGCAGTTCTTC. It translates to CSAILLAGPYNEQFF.

The chain joins TRBV20-1 to TRBJ1-6; perhaps TRBD1 as D (5 bases). Germline loops: CDR1 DFQATT, CDR2 SNEGSKA (reference sequence). This CDR3 contains 17 residues. The ends were cut back, 0 bases at V and 0 bases at J, with 12 bases in the middle. The CDR3: CSARDHRGSSYNSPLHF. Written as DNA, the CDR3 is TGCAGTGCTAGAGATCATAGGGGAAGCTCCTATAATTCACCCCTCCACTTT.

There are a few counts of this clonotype. The DNA for the CDR3 is TGTGCCAGCAGCTTTTCTAGCGGACTTGCCAAAAACATTCAGTACTTC. Translating it yields CASSFSSGLAKNIQYF. V and J are TRBV5-6 and TRBJ2-4; 7 bases agree with TRBD2. There are 16 residues in the CDR3. V shed 2 bases, J shed 1 base, and the junction held 6 bases outside the gene matches. Germline CDR1 and CDR2: SGHDT and YYEEEE.

This clonotype was observed a few times. The rearrangement joins TRBV20-1 to TRBJ2-7, with TRBD2 matching over 14 bases. V shed 6 bases, J shed 3 bases, and the junction held 16 bases outside the gene matches. The CDR3 runs 18 residues. In germline, CDR1 is DFQATT, CDR2 SNEGSKA (reference sequence). CDR3 nucleotides: TGCAGTGCCCGCCCCGGGACTAGCGGGAGAGGGTACCACTACGAGCAGTACTTC. It is translated as CSARPGTSGRGYHYEQYF.

The rearrangement joins TRBV25-1 to TRBJ2-1, with TRBD1 as a possible D gene (5 bases). The germline V gene has CDR1 MGHDK and CDR2 SYGVNS. CDR3 length equals 14 residues. Trimming pared 5 bases from V and 2 bases from J, leaving 10 bases between. The CDR3 DNA follows: TGTGCCAGCAGTATAGGGGCAACCTACAATGAGCAGTTCTTC. Protein: CASSIGATYNEQFF.

In DNA, the CDR3 is TGCACCACGGGACTAGCGGGGGGAGATACGCAGTATTTT. This translates into CTTGLAGGDTQYF. The J gene is TRBJ2-3, the V gene TRBV29-1; TRBD2 aligns across 15 bases. Germline V gives CDR1 SQVTM, CDR2 ANQGSEA. The CDR3 length is 13 residues.

This rearrangement joins TRBV21-1 to TRBJ2-7; the DNA was not compared with TRBD2, the D call given in the table. TRBV21-1 is assigned pseudogene status. This CDR3 is built from 17 residues. The CDR3 reads CASKGEYSGGGTYEQYV. CDR3 DNA sequence: TGTGCCAGCAAGGGTGAATATAGCGGGGGGGGAACCTACGAGCAGTACGTC.

The chain is built from TRBV10-3 and TRBJ1-1, with 7 bases identical to TRBD1. The CDR3 length is 13 residues. Germline V CDR1 and CDR2: ENHRY, SYGVKD. The V and J ends lost 11 bases and 1 base, in that order; junction bases with no gene match: 7. CDR3 nucleotide sequence: TGTGCCGCACAGGACAGGCAGAACACTGAAGCTTTCTTT. This sequence encodes CAAQDRQNTEAFF.

The chain carries TRBV5-1 and TRBJ2-1; 9 bases match TRBD1. The length of the CDR3 is 13 residues. CDR1 is SGHRS, CDR2 YFSETQ, per germline. V was clipped by 7 bases and J by 1 base; unmatched bases: 0. Written as DNA, the CDR3 is TGCGCCAGCGGGACAGGGTCCTACAATGAGCAGTTCTTC. This codes for CASGTGSYNEQFF. Looking up the rest from reference TRBV5-1 and TRBJ2-1 gives the full variable domain: KAGVTQTPRYLIKTRGQQVTLSCSPISGHRSVSWYQQTPGQGLQFLFEYFSETQRNKGNFPGRFSGRQFSNSRSEMNVSTLELGDSALYLCASGTGSYNEQFFGPGTRLTVL.

This rearrangement joins TRBV5-5 to TRBJ2-5, with D unclear. Germline V gene data show CDR1 as SGHKS and CDR2 as YYEKEE (reference sequence). V lost 1 base and J lost 1, with 11 bases in between. This CDR3 comprises 15 residues. The CDR3 region has the DNA TGTGCCAGCAGCTTGTCTGGCAGACTCCAAGAGACCCAGTACTTC. Translating it yields CASSLSGRLQETQYF.

This chain uses TRBV4-3 with TRBJ1-2, with 11 bases matching TRBD1. Germline CDR1 and CDR2: LGHNA and YSLEER. The CDR3 loop spans 14 amino acids. With V trimmed by 4 bases and J by 4 bases, 2 bases remained unmatched. This CDR3 reads CASSRDRGSYGYTF. CDR3 in DNA: TGCGCCAGCAGCCGGGACAGGGGGAGCTATGGCTACACCTTC.

The rearrangement uses TRBV6-2 or TRBV6-3 and TRBJ2-3, with 7 nucleotides matching TRBD1. The CDR3 runs 14 residues. Trimming cost V 6 bases and J 6 bases; bases outside gene matches: 9. The germline CDR1 and CDR2 sequences are MNHEY and SVGEGT. This CDR3 is CASRDDRVGDTQYF. The CDR3 nucleotides are TGTGCCAGCAGAGATGACAGGGTGGGCGATACGCAGTATTTT.

In its sample, this clonotype was seen a few times. The J gene is TRBJ2-3, the V gene TRBV20-1, with D maybe TRBD2 (5 bases). This CDR3 has 14 residues. Germline V CDR1 and CDR2: DFQATT, SNEGSKA (reference sequence). The V and J ends lost 5 bases and 0 bases respectively, with 12 bases between them. The CDR3 sequence: CSASEETSTDTQYF. The CDR3 DNA reads as TGCAGTGCTTCGGAGGAAACCAGCACAGATACGCAGTATTTT.

The rearrangement uses TRBV12-5 and TRBJ2-1; D is ambiguous. Trimming cost V 1 base and J 7 bases, with 11 bases left between them. The CDR3 loop spans 14 amino acids. Germline V gene lookup returns CDR1 LGHNT and CDR2 FRNRAP. The CDR3 DNA reads TGTGCTAGTGGTTTGGACAGACCCCTTAATGAGCAGTTCTTC. Translation: CASGLDRPLNEQFF.

This clonotype was picked up many times. The chain combines TRBV7-2 with TRBJ2-1; tentatively, D is TRBD1 (6 bases). Per germline, CDR1 SGHTA and CDR2 FQGNSA. The CDR3 runs to 15 residues. V lost 5 bases, J lost 0 bases, and 11 bases lay in between. The CDR3 loop is CASSLRGSSYNEQFF. The CDR3 bases are TGTGCCAGCAGCCTAAGGGGGAGCTCCTACAATGAGCAGTTCTTC.

J is TRBJ2-7 and V is TRBV7-8; 11 bases align to TRBD1. This CDR3 is 15 amino acids long. CDR1 is SGHVS, CDR2 FQNEAQ, per germline. Germline trimming cut 3 bases from V and 6 bases from J; bases unmatched to any gene: 7. This CDR3 reads CASSFPGQGGLEQYF. As DNA, the CDR3 is TGTGCCAGCAGCTTTCCGGGACAGGGGGGCCTCGAGCAGTACTTC.

This clonotype was found many times. The J gene is TRBJ1-3, the V gene TRBV4-3, with D uncertain. Germline V gene sequence: CDR1 LGHNA, CDR2 YSLEER. V lost 0 bases, J lost 0 bases, and 9 bases lay in between. The CDR3 extends over 16 amino acids. The CDR3 DNA is TGCGCCAGCAGCCAAGATACCGGGTTCTCTGGAAACACCATATATTTT. Protein: CASSQDTGFSGNTIYF.